This is a list of T cell receptor beta chains from one sample in a study of T cell changes during pregnancy in multiple sclerosis. TCRdb's copy holds only in-frame clones and misses some; the assay was immunoSEQ multiplex PCR. The table lists tens of thousands of clones, 70% to 90% of them singletons, with more than 1.5% in the top ten. The starting material was peripheral blood, obtained in the first trimester of pregnancy. All receptors derive from a female donor with multiple sclerosis, enrolled in a pregnancy study. CDR3s include the opening cysteine and the closing phenylalanine or tryptophan. A D gene is named only where the DNA matches it firmly. Clone size is stated in some rows and not others, as once, few, many or a class when expanded.

TRBV28	.	TRBJ2-7	TRBD1	CASSWTGSNYEQYF	TGTGCCAGCAGCTGGACAGGATCGAACTACGAGCAGTACTTC
TRBV27	.	TRBJ1-2	.	CASSPLYRVGYTF	TGTGCCAGCAGTCCACTTTACAGGGTTGGCTACACCTTC
TRBV2	once	TRBJ1-4	.	CASSETRAVNEKLFF	TGTGCCAGCAGCGAAACCAGGGCGGTAAATGAAAAACTGTTTTTT
TRBV18	.	TRBJ2-5	TRBD1	CASSPGTDSQETQYF	TGTGCCAGCTCACCGGGGACAGACAGCCAAGAGACCCAGTACTTC
TRBV11-3	.	TRBJ2-1	.	CASSLSGQSSYNEQFF	TGTGCCAGCAGCTTGAGCGGCCAGAGCTCCTACAATGAGCAGTTCTTC
TRBV28	once	TRBJ2-2	TRBD1	CASSSGTGWGELFF	TGTGCCAGCAGTTCTGGGACAGGGTGGGGGGAGCTGTTTTTT
TRBV7-9	.	TRBJ2-5	.	CASNPPWEETQYF	TGTGCCAGCAACCCCCCGTGGGAGGAGACCCAGTACTTC
TRBV11-1	.	TRBJ2-7	.	CASSLASRSTGRADYEQYF	TGTGCCAGCAGCTTAGCGTCCCGTTCCACAGGGAGGGCAGACTACGAGCAGTACTTC
TRBV6-5	.	TRBJ1-2	TRBD1	CASSTGVQIYGYTF	TGTGCCAGCAGTACAGGGGTTCAGATATATGGCTACACCTTC
TRBV5-1	.	TRBJ1-2	.	CASSSGATNYGYTF	TGCGCCAGCAGCTCAGGGGCAACTAACTATGGCTACACCTTC